Following are 7 T cell receptor beta chains from one sample sequenced in a study of T cells after yellow fever vaccination. Using its own MiXCR run on the 5' RACE reads, TCRdb lists one record per CDR3 protein. The data show some 300,000 distinct CDR3 sequences, roughly 8.7% seen once. The specimen was CD4+ T cells sorted from PBMCs, collected 5 days after the yellow fever booster vaccination. Source of these receptors: a man aged 18 to 29 who received the YFV17D yellow fever vaccine.

This clonotype was picked up a small number of times. The chain employs TRBV7-2 and TRBJ1-5; TRBD1 aligns across 9 bases. The trim removed 2 bases at V and 5 bases at J, leaving 1 base unmatched. The CDR3 is 14 residues long. Germline lookup yields CDR1 SGHTA and CDR2 FQGNSA. This CDR3 reads CASSLWTGDQPQHF. The CDR3 DNA sequence: TGTGCCAGCAGCTTATGGACAGGGGATCAGCCCCAGCATTTT.

This chain links TRBV4-3 with TRBJ1-6; D possibly corresponds to TRBD1 (5 bases). Germline assignment: CDR1 LGHNA and CDR2 YSLEER. The germline V and J ends were trimmed by 4 bases and 4 bases, with 11 bases remaining between them. The CDR3 runs to 15 residues. The CDR3 DNA reads as TGCGCCAGCAGCCCCCGCCGGGGGTATAATTCACCCCTCCACTTT. It yields the protein CASSPRRGYNSPLHF.

This clonotype appeared a few times. The J gene is TRBJ1-6, the V gene TRBV12-3 or TRBV12-4; D is uncertain. The CDR3 has 9 residues. Trimming removed 6 bases from V and 13 bases from J, with 4 bases in between. The DNA of the CDR3 is TGTGCCAGCAGCCCTCCCCTCCACTTT. It translates to CASSPPLHF.

This clonotype turned up a few times. The chain uses TRBV20-1 and TRBJ2-5; 9 nucleotides match TRBD1. CDR1 and CDR2 (germline): DFQATT, SNEGSKA (reference sequence). The V gene end was trimmed by 6 bases and the J gene end by 3 bases; junction bases not matched to a gene: 8. CDR3 length: 14 amino acids. In DNA, the CDR3 is TGCAGTGCCATACCACAGGGGGCAAAAGAGACCCAGTACTTC. Protein product: CSAIPQGAKETQYF.

In its sample, this clonotype was seen a few times. The chain is built from TRBV7-6 and TRBJ2-2; TRBD1 matches 9 bases. Germline CDR1 and CDR2: SGHVS and FNYEAQ. The CDR3 runs to 19 residues. Germline trimming cut 1 base from V and 2 bases from J; bases unmatched to any gene: 11. Here the CDR3 reads CASSLGNLGTGINTGELFF. Here the CDR3 DNA reads TGTGCCAGCAGCTTAGGAAATCTCGGGACAGGGATTAACACCGGGGAGCTGTTTTTT.

In this sample, this clonotype turned up a few times. The chain uses TRBV20-1 and TRBJ1-1, with 8 bases matching TRBD1. Trimming at V came to 2 bases and at J to 5 bases, leaving 10 bases not matched to a gene. From germline, CDR1 is DFQATT and CDR2 SNEGSKA (reference sequence). The CDR3 consists of 15 residues. CDR3: CSARSRGRRGTEAFF. The CDR3 nucleotides are TGCAGTGCTAGATCCAGGGGGCGGCGGGGAACTGAAGCTTTCTTT.

The chain carries TRBV5-4 and TRBJ1-1; D is ambiguous. The length of the CDR3 is 15 residues. Trimming took off 1 base at V and 0 bases at J, with 10 bases between the two ends. Germline values: CDR1 SGHNT, CDR2 YYREEE (reference sequence). The CDR3 sequence is CASSLSQNMNTEAFF. In DNA, the CDR3 is TGTGCCAGCAGCTTGTCCCAAAACATGAACACTGAAGCTTTCTTT.